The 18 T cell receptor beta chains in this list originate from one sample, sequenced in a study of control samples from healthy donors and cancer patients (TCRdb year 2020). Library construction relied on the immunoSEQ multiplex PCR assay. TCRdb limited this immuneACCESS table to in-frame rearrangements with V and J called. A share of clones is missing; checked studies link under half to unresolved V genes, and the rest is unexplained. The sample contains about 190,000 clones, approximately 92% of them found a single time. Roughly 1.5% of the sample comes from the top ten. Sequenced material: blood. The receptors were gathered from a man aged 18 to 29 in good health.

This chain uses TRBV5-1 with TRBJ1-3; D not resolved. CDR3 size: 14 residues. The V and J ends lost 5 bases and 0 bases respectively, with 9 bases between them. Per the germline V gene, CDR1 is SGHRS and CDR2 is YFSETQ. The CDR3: CASREVLSGNTIYF. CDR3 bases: TGCGCCAGCAGGGAGGTCCTCTCTGGAAACACCATATATTTT. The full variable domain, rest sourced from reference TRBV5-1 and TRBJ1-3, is KAGVTQTPRYLIKTRGQQVTLSCSPISGHRSVSWYQQTPGQGLQFLFEYFSETQRNKGNFPGRFSGRQFSNSRSEMNVSTLELGDSALYLCASREVLSGNTIYFGEGSWLTVV.

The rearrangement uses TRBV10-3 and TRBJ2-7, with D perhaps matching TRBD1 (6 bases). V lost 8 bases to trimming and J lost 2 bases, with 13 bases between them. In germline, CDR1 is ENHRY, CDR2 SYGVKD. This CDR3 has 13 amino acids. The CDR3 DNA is TGTGCCATCGCCACGGGGACAACCTACGAGCAGTACTTC. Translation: CAIATGTTYEQYF.

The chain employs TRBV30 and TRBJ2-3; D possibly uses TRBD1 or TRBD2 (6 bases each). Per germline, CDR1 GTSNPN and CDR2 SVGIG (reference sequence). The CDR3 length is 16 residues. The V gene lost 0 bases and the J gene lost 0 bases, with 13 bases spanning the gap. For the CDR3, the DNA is TGTGCCTGGAGTGTACGGGGGCAATCTAGCACAGATACGCAGTATTTT. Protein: CAWSVRGQSSTDTQYF.

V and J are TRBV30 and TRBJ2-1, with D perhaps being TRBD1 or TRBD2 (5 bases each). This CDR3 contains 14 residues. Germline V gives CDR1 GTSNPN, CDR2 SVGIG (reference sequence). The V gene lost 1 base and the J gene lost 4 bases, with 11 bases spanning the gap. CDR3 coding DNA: TGTGCCTGGAGTGGGGGGACGGAATACAATGAGCAGTTCTTC. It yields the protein CAWSGGTEYNEQFF. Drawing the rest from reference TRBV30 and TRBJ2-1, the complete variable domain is SQTIHQWPATLVQPVGSPLSLECTVEGTSNPNLYWYRQAAGRGLQLLFYSVGIGQISSEVPQNLSASRPQDRQFILSSKKLLLSDSGFYLCAWSGGTEYNEQFFGPGTRLTVL.

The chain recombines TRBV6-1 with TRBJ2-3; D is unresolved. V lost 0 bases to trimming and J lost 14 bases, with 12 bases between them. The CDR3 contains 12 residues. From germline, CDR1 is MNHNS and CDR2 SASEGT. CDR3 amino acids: CASSEASIYRYF. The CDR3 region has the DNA TGTGCCAGCAGTGAAGCCTCGATATATCGGTATTTT.

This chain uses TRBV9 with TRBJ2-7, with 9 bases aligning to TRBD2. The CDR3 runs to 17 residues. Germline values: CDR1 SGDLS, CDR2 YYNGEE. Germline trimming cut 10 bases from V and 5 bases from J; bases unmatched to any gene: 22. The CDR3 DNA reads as TGTGCCCGCGGGGGGGGTGAAGTAGGGACTAGCACCCACGAGCAGTACTTC. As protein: CARGGGEVGTSTHEQYF.

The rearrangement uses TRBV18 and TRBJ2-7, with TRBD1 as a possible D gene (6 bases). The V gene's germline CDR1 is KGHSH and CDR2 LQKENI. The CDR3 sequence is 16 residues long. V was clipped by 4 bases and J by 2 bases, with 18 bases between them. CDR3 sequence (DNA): TGTGCCAGCTCACTGACAGTTGGGACAATGGCCTACGAGCAGTACTTC. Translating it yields CASSLTVGTMAYEQYF. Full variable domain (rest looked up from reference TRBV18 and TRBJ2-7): NAGVMQNPRHLVRRRGQEARLRCSPMKGHSHVYWYRQLPEEGLKFMVYLQKENIIDESGMPKERFSAEFPKEGPSILRIQQVVRGDSAAYFCASSLTVGTMAYEQYFGPGTRLTVT.

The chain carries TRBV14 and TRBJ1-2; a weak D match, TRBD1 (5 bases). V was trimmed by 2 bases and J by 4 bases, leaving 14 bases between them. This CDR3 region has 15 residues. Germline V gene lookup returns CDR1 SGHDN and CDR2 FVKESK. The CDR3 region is CASSQSRWGIYGYTF. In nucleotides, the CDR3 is TGTGCCAGCAGCCAATCCCGTTGGGGGATCTATGGCTACACCTTC.

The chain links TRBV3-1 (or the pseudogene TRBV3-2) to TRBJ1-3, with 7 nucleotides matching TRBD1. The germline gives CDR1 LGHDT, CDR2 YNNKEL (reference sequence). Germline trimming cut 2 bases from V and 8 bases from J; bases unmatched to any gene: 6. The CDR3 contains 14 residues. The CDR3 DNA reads TGTGCCAGCAGCCAAAAGGACCAGGGGGACACCATATATTTT. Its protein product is CASSQKDQGDTIYF.

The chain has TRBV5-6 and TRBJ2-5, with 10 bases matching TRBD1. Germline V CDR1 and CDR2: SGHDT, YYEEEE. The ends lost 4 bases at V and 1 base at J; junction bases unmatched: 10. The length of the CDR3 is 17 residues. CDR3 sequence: CASSPRGQGTFQETQYF. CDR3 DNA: TGTGCCAGCAGCCCGCGGGGACAGGGGACTTTCCAAGAGACCCAGTACTTC.

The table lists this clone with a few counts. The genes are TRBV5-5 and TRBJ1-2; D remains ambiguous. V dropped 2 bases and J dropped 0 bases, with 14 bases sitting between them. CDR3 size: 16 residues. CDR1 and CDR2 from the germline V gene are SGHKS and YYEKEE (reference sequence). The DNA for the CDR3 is TGTGCCAGCAGCTTACAAGCCAGGCTGACTAACTATGGCTACACCTTC. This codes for CASSLQARLTNYGYTF.

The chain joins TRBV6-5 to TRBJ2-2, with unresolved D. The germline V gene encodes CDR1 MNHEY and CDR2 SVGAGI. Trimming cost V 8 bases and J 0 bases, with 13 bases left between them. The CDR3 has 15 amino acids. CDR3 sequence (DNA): TGTGCCAGCGGTAAAATTTCGGCGAACACCGGGGAGCTGTTTTTT. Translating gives CASGKISANTGELFF.

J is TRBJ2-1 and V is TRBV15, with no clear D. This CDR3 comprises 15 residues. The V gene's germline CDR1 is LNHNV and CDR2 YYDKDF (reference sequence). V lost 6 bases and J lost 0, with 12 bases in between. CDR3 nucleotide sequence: TGTGCCACCAGGTCGGACGGAAGCTCCTACAATGAGCAGTTCTTC. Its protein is CATRSDGSSYNEQFF.

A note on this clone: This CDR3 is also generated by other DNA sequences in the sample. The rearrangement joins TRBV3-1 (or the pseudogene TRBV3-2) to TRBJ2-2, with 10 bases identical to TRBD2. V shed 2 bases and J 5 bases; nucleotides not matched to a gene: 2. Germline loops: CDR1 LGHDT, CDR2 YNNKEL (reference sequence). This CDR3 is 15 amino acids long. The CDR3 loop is CASSQSGGATGELFF. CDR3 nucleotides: TGTGCCAGCAGCCAAAGCGGGGGGGCGACCGGGGAGCTGTTTTTT.

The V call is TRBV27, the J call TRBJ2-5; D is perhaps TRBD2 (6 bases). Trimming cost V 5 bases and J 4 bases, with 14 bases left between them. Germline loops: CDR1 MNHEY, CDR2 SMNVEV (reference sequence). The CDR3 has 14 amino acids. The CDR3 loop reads CASSQRGGIETQYF. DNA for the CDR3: TGTGCCAGCAGTCAAAGAGGAGGGATAGAGACCCAGTACTTC.

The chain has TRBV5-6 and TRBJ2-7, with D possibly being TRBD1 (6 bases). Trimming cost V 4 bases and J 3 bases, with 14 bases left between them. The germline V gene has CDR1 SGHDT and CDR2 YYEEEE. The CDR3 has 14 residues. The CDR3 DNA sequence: TGTGCCAGCAGCCCAAGACAGGCTCTCTACGAGCAGTACTTC. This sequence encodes CASSPRQALYEQYF.

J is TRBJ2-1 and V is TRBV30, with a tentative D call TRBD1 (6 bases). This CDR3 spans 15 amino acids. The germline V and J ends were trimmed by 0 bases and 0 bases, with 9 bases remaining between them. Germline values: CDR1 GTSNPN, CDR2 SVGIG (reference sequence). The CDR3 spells CAWSVGASSYNEQFF. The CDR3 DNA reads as TGTGCCTGGAGTGTGGGGGCCAGCTCCTACAATGAGCAGTTCTTC.

In DNA form, the CDR3 reads TGTGCCAGCAGTTTTTTGGCCTTGCAGGGGAGAAATTCACCCCTCCACTTT. The encoded protein is CASSFLALQGRNSPLHF. V gene TRBV28 combines with J gene TRBJ1-6, with D tentatively TRBD1 (6 bases). CDR1 is MDHEN, CDR2 SYDVKM, per germline. V was clipped by 3 bases and J by 7 bases, with 19 bases between them. The CDR3 extends over 17 amino acids. The entire variable domain, with the rest obtained from reference TRBV28 and TRBJ1-6, is as follows: DVKVTQSSRYLVKRTGEKVFLECVQDMDHENMFWYRQDPGLGLRLIYFSYDVKMKEKGDIPEGYSVSREKKERFSLILESASTNQTSMYLCASSFLALQGRNSPLHFGNGTRLTVT.